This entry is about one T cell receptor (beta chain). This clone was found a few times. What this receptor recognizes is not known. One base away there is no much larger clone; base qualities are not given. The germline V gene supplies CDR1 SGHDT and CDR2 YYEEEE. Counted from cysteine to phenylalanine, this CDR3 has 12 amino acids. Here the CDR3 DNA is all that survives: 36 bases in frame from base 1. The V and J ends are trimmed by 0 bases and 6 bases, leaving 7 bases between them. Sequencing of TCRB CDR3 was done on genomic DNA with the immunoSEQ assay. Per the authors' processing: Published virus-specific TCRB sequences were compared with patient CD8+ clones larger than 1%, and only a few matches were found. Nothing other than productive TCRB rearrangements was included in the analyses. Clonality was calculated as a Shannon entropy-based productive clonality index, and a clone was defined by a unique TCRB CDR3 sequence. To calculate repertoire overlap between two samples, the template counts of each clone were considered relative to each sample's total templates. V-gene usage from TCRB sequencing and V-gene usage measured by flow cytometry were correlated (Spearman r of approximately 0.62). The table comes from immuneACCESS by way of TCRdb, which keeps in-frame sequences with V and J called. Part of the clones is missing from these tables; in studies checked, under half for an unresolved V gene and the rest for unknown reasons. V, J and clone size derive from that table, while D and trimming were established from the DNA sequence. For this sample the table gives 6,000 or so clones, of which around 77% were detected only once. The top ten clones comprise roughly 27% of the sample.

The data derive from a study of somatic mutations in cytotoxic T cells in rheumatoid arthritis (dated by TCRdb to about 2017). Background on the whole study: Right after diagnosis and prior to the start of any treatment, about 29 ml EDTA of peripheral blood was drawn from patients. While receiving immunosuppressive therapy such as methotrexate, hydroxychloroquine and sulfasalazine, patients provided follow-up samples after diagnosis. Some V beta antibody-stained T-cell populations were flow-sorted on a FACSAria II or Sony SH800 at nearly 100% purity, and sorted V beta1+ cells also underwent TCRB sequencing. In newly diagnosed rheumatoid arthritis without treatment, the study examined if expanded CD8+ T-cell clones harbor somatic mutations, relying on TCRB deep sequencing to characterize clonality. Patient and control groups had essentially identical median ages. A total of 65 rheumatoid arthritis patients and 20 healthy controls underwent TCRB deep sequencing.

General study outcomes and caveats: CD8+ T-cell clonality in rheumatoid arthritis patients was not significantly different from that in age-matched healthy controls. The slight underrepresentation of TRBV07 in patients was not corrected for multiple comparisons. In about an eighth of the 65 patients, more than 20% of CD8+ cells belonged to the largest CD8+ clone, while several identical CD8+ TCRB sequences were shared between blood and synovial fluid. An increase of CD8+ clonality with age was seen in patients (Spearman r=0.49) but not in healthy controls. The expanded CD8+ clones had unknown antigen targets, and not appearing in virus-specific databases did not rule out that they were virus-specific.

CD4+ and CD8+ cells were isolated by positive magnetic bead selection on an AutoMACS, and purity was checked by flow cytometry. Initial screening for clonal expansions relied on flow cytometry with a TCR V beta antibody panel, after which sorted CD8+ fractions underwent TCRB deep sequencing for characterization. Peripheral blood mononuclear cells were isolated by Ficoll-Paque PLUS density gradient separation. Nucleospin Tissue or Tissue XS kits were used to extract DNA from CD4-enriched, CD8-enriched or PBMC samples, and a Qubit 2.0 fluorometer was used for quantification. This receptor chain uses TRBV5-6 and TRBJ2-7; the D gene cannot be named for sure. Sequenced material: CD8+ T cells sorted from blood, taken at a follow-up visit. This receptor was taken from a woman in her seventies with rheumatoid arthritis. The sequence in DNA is TGTGCCAGCAGCTTGGACTATCGCGAGCAGTACTTC. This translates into CASSLDYREQYF.